Listed below are T cell receptor beta chains from one sample, sequenced in a study of cytomegalovirus exposure and HLA in healthy donors. Generated by immunoSEQ multiplex PCR, the TCRdb table keeps only in-frame clones and is missing some. The repertoire includes approximately 170,000 clones, roughly nine tenths of them detected once, and over 2.5% sits in the top ten. Material for sequencing was PBMCs. The source is a woman between 18 and 29 years old in good health and CMV-seropositive. CDR3s include the opening cysteine and the closing phenylalanine or tryptophan. The order of the fields is J gene, V gene, D gene, clone size, CDR3 DNA, CDR3 protein. D genes are given only for firm matches. Clone size, where shown, is once, few, many, or a class for clones that have expanded.

>TRBJ1-2|TRBV5-1|.|few
TGCGCCAGCACCCCCGATTCAGAGGGTGGCTACACCTTC
CASTPDSEGGYTF
>TRBJ2-7|TRBV2|.|.
TGTGCCAGCAGTGAAGCTAGTAATTCCCCTACTACGAGGGAGCAGTACTTC
CASSEASNSPTTREQYF
>TRBJ1-5|TRBV4-2|TRBD1|.
TGTGCCAGCAGCCTTGAACAGGGGGACATAGGCAATCAGCCCCAGCATTTT
CASSLEQGDIGNQPQHF
>TRBJ2-5|TRBV18|.|.
TGTGCCAGCTCCCAGTTGGAGGAGACCCAGTACTTC
CASSQLEETQYF
>TRBJ2-7|TRBV5-1|TRBD1|.
TGCGCCAGCAGCTTCAGGGGGCTGATCTACGAGCAGTACTTC
CASSFRGLIYEQYF
>TRBJ2-7|TRBV2|.|few
TGTGCCAGCAACCGTGACTATAGAGACTACGAGCAGTACTTC
CASNRDYRDYEQYF
>TRBJ1-5|TRBV28|.|.
TGTGCCAGCAGTCCTCGGACGGGGGACGGCAATCAGCCCCAGCATTTT
CASSPRTGDGNQPQHF
>TRBJ2-7|TRBV28|TRBD2|.
TGTGCCAGCGGGGGGACCACTAGCGGGAGGCAACTTTCCTACGAGCAGTACTTC
CASGGTTSGRQLSYEQYF
>TRBJ2-1|TRBV29-1|TRBD1|.
TGCAGCGTTGATGTCAGGGGGAACTCCTACAATGAGCAGTTCTTC
CSVDVRGNSYNEQFF
>TRBJ1-2|TRBV2|.|.
TGTGCCAGCAGTGAAGACAGGGTCTATGGCTACACCTTC
CASSEDRVYGYTF
>TRBJ2-2|TRBV9|TRBD2|.
TGTGCCAGCAGCTCTCCGGGACTAGCGGGAGGGATCAACACCGGGGAGCTGTTTTTT
CASSSPGLAGGINTGELFF
>TRBJ1-1|TRBV19|.|.
TGTGCCAGTAGTATTAAACAAGGAGGGTTTGGTGAAGCTTTCTTT
CASSIKQGGFGEAFF
>TRBJ2-3|TRBV30|TRBD2|.
TGTGCCTGGAGTGGGTTTGGTAGCGGGGGGCCTAGCACAGATACGCAGTATTTT
CAWSGFGSGGPSTDTQYF
>TRBJ2-1|TRBV7-2|TRBD2|.
TGTGCCAGCTTAGCGGGAGGGAGGAACAATGAGCAGTTCTTC
CASLAGGRNNEQFF
>TRBJ2-3|TRBV27|TRBD2|.
TGTGCCAGCAGAAGGACTAGCGGACTCACAGATACGCAGTATTTT
CASRRTSGLTDTQYF
>TRBJ2-7|TRBV6-1|TRBD1|.
TGTGCCAGCAGTGAATGGGGACAGGGGGTCGACGAGCAGTACTTC
CASSEWGQGVDEQYF
>TRBJ2-7|TRBV9|.|.
TGTGCCAGCAGCCCTACCCAGGACAATTCCTACGAGCAGTACTTC
CASSPTQDNSYEQYF
>TRBJ2-2|TRBV5-1|.|.
TGCGCCAGCAGCTTCAGGGCCCGGACCGGGGAGCTGTTTTTT
CASSFRARTGELFF
>TRBJ2-7|TRBV5-6|TRBD2|.
TGTGCCAGCAGCCCCGGACTAGCGGGAGGCTCTGGGATCGACTTC
CASSPGLAGGSGIDF
>TRBJ2-5|TRBV5-1|TRBD2|.
TGCGCCAGCAGCTTGGCAGCGGGGGGTCGAGAGACCCAGTACTTC
CASSLAAGGRETQYF
>TRBJ2-1|TRBV11-2|.|.
TGTGCCAGCAGCTCCCAGTTCGTCGGGGTCCATGAGCAGTTCTTC
CASSSQFVGVHEQFF
>TRBJ2-5|TRBV6-4|.|.
TGTGCCAGCAGTGAACACAGACCCCATAGGGAGACCCAGTACTTC
CASSEHRPHRETQYF
>TRBJ1-1|TRBV7-9|TRBD1|once
TGTGCCAGCAGCACCCGACGGACAGGGGCGCCGGAAATGAACACTGAAGCTTTCTTT
CASSTRRTGAPEMNTEAFF
>TRBJ1-5|TRBV21-1|.|.
TGTGCCAGCAGCAAAGAGGAAGTACAGGAGACGGAAAAAAGCAATCAGCCCCAGCATTTT
CASSKEEVQETEKSNQPQHF
>TRBJ2-2|TRBV9|TRBD2|.
TGTGCCAGCAGCCCGGTCGGCGCGGGAGTCGCCGGGGAGCTGTTTTTT
CASSPVGAGVAGELFF
>TRBJ2-3|TRBV9|.|.
TGTGCCAGCAGCGTAGAGACAGGCACAGATACGCAGTATTTT
CASSVETGTDTQYF
>TRBJ2-5|TRBV9|TRBD2|.
TGTGCCAGCAGCGTACGCGGGGGGCCAGGGGAGACCCAGTACTTC
CASSVRGGPGETQYF
>TRBJ1-1|TRBV4-2|.|.
TGTGCCAGCAGCCAAGGGGGTTGGTCCAGGGTGGGGAACACTGAAGCTTTCTTT
CASSQGGWSRVGNTEAFF
>TRBJ2-5|TRBV5-1|.|.
TGCGCCAGCAGCGGGAGGTGGACGGACCAAGAGACCCAGTACTTC
CASSGRWTDQETQYF
>TRBJ2-5|TRBV4-2|TRBD2|.
TGTGCCAGCAGCCAAGGCATACTAGCGGGAGCCTGGGAGACCCAGTACTTC
CASSQGILAGAWETQYF
>TRBJ1-5|TRBV11-2|TRBD1|.
TGTGCCAGCAGCTTAGGGACAGGGGGCAGCAATCAGCCCCAGCATTTT
CASSLGTGGSNQPQHF
>TRBJ2-7|TRBV5-1|TRBD2|.
TGCGCCAGCAGCTTGGTAGCGGGGGGACTATCCGAGCAGTACTTC
CASSLVAGGLSEQYF
>TRBJ2-3|TRBV18|.|.
TGTGCCAGCTCACCACCGGATCGTCAGGGGGGACGGGATACGCAGTATTTT
CASSPPDRQGGRDTQYF
>TRBJ2-2|TRBV4-1|.|.
TGCGCCAGCAGATTCTTAGGACAGAACACCGGGGAGCTGTTTTTT
CASRFLGQNTGELFF
>TRBJ2-5|TRBV7-3|.|.
TGTGCCAGCAGCTTACGGTTACGGGAGACCCAGTACTTC
CASSLRLRETQYF
>TRBJ1-6|TRBV10-3|.|.
TGTGCCATCAGTGAGGAAAAGGGACTCTATTCACCCCTCCACTTT
CAISEEKGLYSPLHF
>TRBJ2-7|TRBV28|.|.
TGTGCCAGCAGTTTTTGGGGCGAGAACTCCTACGAGCAGTACTTC
CASSFWGENSYEQYF
>TRBJ2-6|TRBV13|.|.
TGTGCCAGCAGCATGGGCACAGGGACCGACATGTCCTCTGGGGCCAACGTCCTGACTTTC
CASSMGTGTDMSSGANVLTF
>TRBJ2-5|TRBV5-6|TRBD2|few
TGTGCCAGCAGCATGGGACTAGCGGGGGGGAAAGAGACCCAGTACTTC
CASSMGLAGGKETQYF
>TRBJ2-3|TRBV4-3|.|.
TGCGCCAGCAGCCCCACGGGTTTCGCAGATACGCAGTATTTT
CASSPTGFADTQYF
>TRBJ1-1|TRBV7-9|TRBD1|.
TGTGCCAGCAGCCCTTGGACAGGGGCTGCGACTGAAGCTTTCTTT
CASSPWTGAATEAFF
>TRBJ2-2|TRBV27|TRBD2|.
TGTGCCAGCAGTTTATCGCTGGGTGGGGCGGGAGGGGACACCGGGGAGCTGTTTTTT
CASSLSLGGAGGDTGELFF